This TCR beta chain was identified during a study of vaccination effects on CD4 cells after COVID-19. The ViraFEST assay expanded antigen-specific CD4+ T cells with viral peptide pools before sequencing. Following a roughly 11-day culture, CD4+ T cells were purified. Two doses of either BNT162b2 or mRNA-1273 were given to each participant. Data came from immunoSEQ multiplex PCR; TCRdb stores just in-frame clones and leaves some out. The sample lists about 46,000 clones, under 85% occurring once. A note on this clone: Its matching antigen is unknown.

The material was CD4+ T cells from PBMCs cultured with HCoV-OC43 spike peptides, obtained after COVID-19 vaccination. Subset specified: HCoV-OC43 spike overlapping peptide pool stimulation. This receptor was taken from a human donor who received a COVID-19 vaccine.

The CDR3 sequence: CASSSRTGGQPQHF. CDR3 coding DNA: TGTGCCAGTAGTAGTCGGACAGGGGGTCAGCCCCAGCATTTT. The gene calls are TRBV19 and TRBJ1-5; 10 bases fit TRBD1. J was trimmed by 6 bases and V by 4 bases; bases with no gene match: 3. The CDR3 consists of 14 residues. CDR1 is LNHDA and CDR2 is SQIVND in the germline V gene (reference sequence).